This T cell receptor beta chain is from a study of HIV-infected children after antiretroviral therapy interruption. Study context: EBV and CMV exposure was recorded in most children.

This clonotype has a count of ten or more. The antigen is undetermined. The treatment here: PENTA 11 planned treatment interruption arm or continuous ART arm. RNA-based 3' RACE libraries used unique molecular identifiers. TCRdb passed the 3' RACE reads through MiXCR, listing each CDR3 protein once. The sample yields about 89,000 distinct CDR3 sequences, under 8% seen once. CDR3 length: 14 residues. Germline assignment: CDR1 LGHDT and CDR2 YNNKEL (reference sequence). Trimming removed 4 bases from V and 7 bases from J; junction bases left unmatched: 7. Study-wide findings and caveats: The Gini coefficient of naive CD4+ repertoires rose, returning to baseline by 3 years.

The rearrangement joins TRBV3-1 to TRBJ2-3, with 8 positions matching TRBD1. This clonotype was obtained from a pool of human donors with HIV. This sample comprised CD45RA+ CD4+ T cells from PBMCs, pooled from several time points, obtained from a donor given antiretroviral therapy, either interrupted or continuous. The subset here: naive CD4+ CD45RA+ CD45RO- T cells. The chain's CDR3 is CASSRRTGKYTQYF. The CDR3 DNA is TGTGCCAGCAGCCGTCGGACAGGGAAGTATACGCAGTATTTT.